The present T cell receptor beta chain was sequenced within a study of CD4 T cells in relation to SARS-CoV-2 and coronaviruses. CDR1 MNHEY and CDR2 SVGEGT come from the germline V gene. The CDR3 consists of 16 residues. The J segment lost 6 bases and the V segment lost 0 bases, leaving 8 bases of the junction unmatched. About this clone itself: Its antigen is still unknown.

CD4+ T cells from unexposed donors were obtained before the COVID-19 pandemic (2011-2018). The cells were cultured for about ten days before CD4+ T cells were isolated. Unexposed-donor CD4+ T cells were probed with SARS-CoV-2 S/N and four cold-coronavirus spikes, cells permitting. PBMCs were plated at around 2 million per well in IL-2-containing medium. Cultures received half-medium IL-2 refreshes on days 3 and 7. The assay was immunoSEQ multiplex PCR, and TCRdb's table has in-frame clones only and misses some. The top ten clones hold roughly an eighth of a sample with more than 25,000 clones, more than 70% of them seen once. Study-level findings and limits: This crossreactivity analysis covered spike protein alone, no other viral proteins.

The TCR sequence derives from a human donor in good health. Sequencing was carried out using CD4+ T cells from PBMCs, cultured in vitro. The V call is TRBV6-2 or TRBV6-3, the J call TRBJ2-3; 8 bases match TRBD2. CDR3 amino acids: CASSYSMGREVDTQYF. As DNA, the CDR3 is TGTGCCAGCAGTTACTCTATGGGGCGGGAGGTCGATACGCAGTATTTT.